This entry lists 15 T cell receptor beta chains sequenced from one sample in a study of cytomegalovirus exposure and HLA in healthy donors. The PCR was carried out with 60 Vbeta primers and 13 Jbeta primers. Sequenced by immunoSEQ multiplex PCR; TCRdb stores in-frame clones only, minus some. This table holds about 160,000 clones. Input material: PBMCs. Receptors originate from a woman in her forties or fifties in good health and CMV-seronegative.

This chain connects TRBV27 to TRBJ2-7, with D uncertain. The CDR3 covers 14 residues. CDR1 and CDR2 (germline): MNHEY, SMNVEV (reference sequence). Trimming shortened V by 4 bases and J by 2 bases, and 12 bases separated the two germline ends. This CDR3 reads CASSYSRVAYEQYF. Here the CDR3 DNA reads TGTGCCAGCAGTTATAGCCGGGTCGCCTACGAGCAGTACTTC.

The chain is built from TRBV5-1 and TRBJ2-2, with TRBD1 matching over 10 bases. With V trimmed by 4 bases and J by 0 bases, 3 bases remained unmatched. The CDR3 extends over 16 amino acids. Germline CDR1 is SGHRS and CDR2 is YFSETQ. CDR3 in DNA: TGCGCCAGCAGCGCGACAGGGGGCGCGAACACCGGGGAGCTGTTTTTT. Translation: CASSATGGANTGELFF.

The V call is TRBV9, the J call TRBJ1-1, with D maybe TRBD1 (6 bases). V gave up 4 bases and J gave up 2 bases, with 12 bases separating them. Germline CDR1 is SGDLS and CDR2 is YYNGEE. This CDR3 has 14 amino acids. CDR3 sequence: CASSPRGYNTEAFF. CDR3 in DNA: TGTGCCAGCAGCCCTAGGGGGTACAACACTGAAGCTTTCTTT.

The chain couples TRBV29-1 to TRBJ1-5, with D possibly matching TRBD1 (5 bases). Germline loops: CDR1 SQVTM, CDR2 ANQGSEA. Trimming left V 5 bases short and J 6 bases short, with 11 bases between. The CDR3 length is 12 residues. Here the CDR3 reads CSVHSQGQPQHF. In nucleotides, the CDR3 is TGCAGCGTTCACAGTCAGGGTCAGCCCCAGCATTTT.

DNA for the CDR3: TGTGCCAGCAGTTCCGGGATAAACTATGGCTACACCTTC. Residues: CASSSGINYGYTF. The V and J genes are TRBV6-1 and TRBJ1-2; D gene unclear. With 5 bases removed from V and 2 bases from J, the gap between germline ends came to 9 bases. CDR3 length: 13 residues. Germline loops: CDR1 MNHNS, CDR2 SASEGT.

The rearrangement joins TRBV9 to TRBJ2-1; 7 bases align to TRBD2. The CDR3 covers 15 residues. V lost 0 bases, J lost 7 bases, and 7 bases stayed unmatched. The germline gives CDR1 SGDLS, CDR2 YYNGEE. The CDR3: CASSVGSGSENEQFF. The CDR3 nucleotides read TGTGCCAGCAGCGTAGGTAGCGGGTCGGAGAATGAGCAGTTCTTC.

The chain combines TRBV5-1 with TRBJ1-5; 9 nucleotides align to TRBD1. The CDR3 length is 14 residues. In germline, CDR1 is SGHRS, CDR2 YFSETQ. The ends lost 4 bases at V and 4 bases at J; junction bases unmatched: 3. As DNA, the CDR3 is TGCGCCAGCAGCCGGACAGGGGAAAATCAGCCCCAGCATTTT. Its protein is CASSRTGENQPQHF.

This chain connects TRBV13 to TRBJ2-3; D is ambiguous. Trimming pared 5 bases from V and 11 bases from J, leaving 14 bases between. The CDR3 covers 12 residues. The germline CDR1 and CDR2 sequences are PRHDT and FYEKMQ (reference sequence). The CDR3 here is CASSLGGREQYF. The DNA for the CDR3 is TGTGCCAGCAGCCTGGGTGGGCGAGAGCAGTATTTT.

In DNA, the CDR3 is TGTGCCAGCAGCGCAACGATCACAGACGGCAACTACGAGCAGTACTTC. Translated: CASSATITDGNYEQYF. The chain has TRBV9 and TRBJ2-7; D ambiguous. This CDR3 has 16 residues. The germline V gene has CDR1 SGDLS and CDR2 YYNGEE. Trimming removed 3 bases at V and 3 bases at J, with 19 bases between.

The chain employs TRBV18 and TRBJ1-3, with D possibly TRBD1 on 6 matching bases. V was cut by 2 bases and J by 0 bases, with 11 bases left in between. Germline lookup yields CDR1 KGHSH and CDR2 LQKENI. The CDR3 covers 16 residues. CDR3 loop: CASSPSTGISGNTIYF. In nucleotides, the CDR3 is TGTGCCAGCTCACCATCGACAGGCATCTCTGGAAACACCATATATTTT.

CDR3 loop: CASSLSQREGGSDTQYF. CDR3 DNA: TGTGCCAGCAGTTTATCACAGCGGGAGGGCGGGTCAGATACGCAGTATTTT. V is TRBV27 and J is TRBJ2-3; 10 positions match TRBD2. Germline V gives CDR1 MNHEY, CDR2 SMNVEV (reference sequence). Trimming cost V 0 bases and J 4 bases; bases outside gene matches: 7. This CDR3 spans 17 amino acids.

The chain is built from TRBV7-3 and TRBJ2-2; D ambiguous. The CDR3 runs 15 residues. V lost 5 bases and J lost 0, with 10 bases in between. Germline lookup yields CDR1 SGHTA and CDR2 FQGTGA. DNA of the CDR3: TGTGCCAGCAGCCCAAGCGCAGCGAACACCGGGGAGCTGTTTTTT. Protein product: CASSPSAANTGELFF.

The J gene is TRBJ1-2, the V gene TRBV27, with 9 nucleotides matching TRBD1. From germline, CDR1 is MNHEY and CDR2 SMNVEV (reference sequence). The ends lost 9 bases at V and 9 bases at J; junction bases unmatched: 5. There are 11 residues in the CDR3. This chain's CDR3 is CASGTGYSYTF. CDR3 DNA: TGTGCCAGTGGGACAGGGTACAGCTACACCTTC.

V and J are TRBV4-3 and TRBJ1-3; D unresolved. V was shortened by 3 bases and J by 8 bases, with 11 bases between the two germline ends. CDR3 length: 13 residues. Germline V lookup: CDR1 LGHNA, CDR2 YSLEER. Here the CDR3 reads CASSHGSLDTIYF. As DNA, the CDR3 is TGCGCCAGCAGCCATGGTAGTTTGGACACCATATATTTT.

The chain has TRBV4-2 and TRBJ2-4, with 7 bases fitting TRBD1. J lost 3 bases, V lost 5 bases, and 1 base had no gene match. Looked up from germline, CDR1 is LGHNA and CDR2 is YNFKEQ. The CDR3 extends over 13 amino acids. The CDR3 here is CASSGTDKNIQYF. DNA for the CDR3: TGTGCCAGCAGCGGGACAGACAAAAACATTCAGTACTTC.